This TCR beta chain is from a study of radiation and T cells in renal cell carcinoma (dated by TCRdb to between 2020 and 2021). Background on the whole study: The samples were obtained from a clinical trial, where primary renal cell carcinomas were treated with 15 Gy stereotactic body radiation therapy and then removed by nephrectomy 4 weeks afterward. In total, about 51 samples underwent TCR beta sequencing: around 25 tumors plus 27 peripheral blood samples. Across all 50 or so samples, 4,016,671 unique CDR3 nucleotide sequences encoding about 2.7 million unique CDR3 amino acid sequences were identified.

Study-wide conclusions, independent of this receptor: Tracking of blood repertoire dynamics stopped at approximately 4 weeks after treatment, with no follow-up past that point. Top tumor clonotypes rose in blood from baseline to 2 weeks post-radiation, then contracted by 4 weeks, suggesting transient expansion of tumor-resident clones. Because pretreatment tumor biopsies were not available, the study could not determine whether clonotypes were already present within the tumor at baseline. Effects of radiation dose or scheduling on the TCR repertoire could not be addressed with the single-armed trial design.

The germline V gene sets CDR1 to SGHDT and CDR2 to YYEEEE. V has 5 bases trimmed and J has 4 bases trimmed; junction bases matching no gene number 15. From the cysteine up to the phenylalanine, the CDR3 has a length of 17 residues. Only the CDR3 region is kept as DNA, spanning 51 bases read in frame from base 1. The time point label, as the study defines it: blood 2 weeks post-SBRT. The treatment or condition label for this specimen denotes: 15 Gy SBRT to primary tumor, nephrectomy 4 weeks later. To follow tumor-enriched clonotypes, peripheral blood was collected serially from radiation-treated patients at baseline and again at 2 weeks and 4 weeks after SBRT. All patients had renal cell carcinoma with clear cell pathology. Genomic DNA for TCR sequencing was prepared using the QIAamp DNA Blood Mini Kit (Qiagen). The analyses included just those samples that passed every quality control check. This clone was detected only a few times. The specificity of this receptor is unknown. Base qualities are missing; no much larger clone stands one base away.

Following the manufacturer's recommendations, the immunoSEQ kit was used to generate TCR beta libraries from genomic DNA. To prepare libraries, a first multiplex PCR with proprietary primers was run, followed by a second PCR that added unique barcodes, and a bead cleanup was done after each round. Each sample batch included a kit-provided positive control reaction and a negative control reaction. The final libraries were assessed on an Agilent 4200 TapeStation D1000 ScreenTape, pooled by volume, and quantified by qPCR. Sequencing ran on an Illumina NextSeq500 with a MidOutput 150-cycle cartridge, using 156 Read1 and 15 Index1 cycles with kit custom primers. The pooled library was loaded at around 1.1 pM, and roughly 20% PhiX control was spiked in. As for the original processing: The vendor-processed data were analyzed in R, and a clonotype was defined as all T cells that share the same CDR3 nucleotide sequence. For clone abundance analyses, frequencies were normalized to the 10,000 most abundant clones in each sample. Public T cell clones, averaging fewer than five per sample, were removed before analysis. Tumor-enriched and baseline blood-enriched clonotypes were defined by at least a 32-fold difference in abundance between compartments. A beta-binomial differential abundance model was used to identify clonotypes that were expanded or contracted between blood time points. The Baroni-Urbani and Buser coefficient was used to measure tumor-blood repertoire similarity, and groups were compared with two-tailed Wilcoxon tests in R. The table comes from immuneACCESS by way of TCRdb, which keeps in-frame sequences with V and J called. Part of the clones is missing from these tables; in studies checked, under half for an unresolved V gene and the rest for unknown reasons. The DNA gave D and trimming, while V, J and clone size come from that table. The sample records about 150,000 clones, around 90% of which are singletons. 13% of the sample is taken by the ten largest.

The chain is assembled from TRBV5-6 and TRBJ1-1; the central 9 bases match TRBD1. This TCR was recovered from a woman in her forties or fifties with renal cell carcinoma. This material consisted of blood, taken from a patient whose treatment included radiotherapy and nephrectomy. The DNA sequence reads TGTGCCAGCAGTACCGGGACAGGGAAAGAATGGAGCACTGAAGCTTTCTTT. Its translation reads: CASSTGTGKEWSTEAFF.